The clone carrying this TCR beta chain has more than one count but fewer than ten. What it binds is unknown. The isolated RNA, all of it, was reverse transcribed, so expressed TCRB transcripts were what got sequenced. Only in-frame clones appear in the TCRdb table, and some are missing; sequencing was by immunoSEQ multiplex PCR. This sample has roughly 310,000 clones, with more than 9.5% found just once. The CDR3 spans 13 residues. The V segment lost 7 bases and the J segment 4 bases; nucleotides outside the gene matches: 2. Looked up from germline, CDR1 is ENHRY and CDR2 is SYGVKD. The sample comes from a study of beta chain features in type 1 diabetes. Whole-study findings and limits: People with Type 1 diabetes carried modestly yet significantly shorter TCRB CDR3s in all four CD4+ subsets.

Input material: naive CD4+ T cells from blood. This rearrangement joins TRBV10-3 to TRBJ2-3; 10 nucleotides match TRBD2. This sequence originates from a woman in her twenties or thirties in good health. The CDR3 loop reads CAINGLAADTQYF. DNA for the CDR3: TGTGCCATCAACGGACTAGCGGCAGATACGCAGTATTTT.